The 2 T cell receptor beta chains presented below share a single source sample, sequenced in a study of shared clonotypes between healthy human individuals. Only in-frame clones appear in the TCRdb table, and some are missing; sequencing was by immunoSEQ multiplex PCR. In the table there are roughly 2,500,000 clones, approximately 93% of which are singletons. Sample: naive CD4+ T cells from PBMCs. Specified subset: CD45RA+ positively selected. The origin of the receptors is a man younger than 30 in good health. Some clones in this sample may be carry-over from other donors' samples.

This rearrangement joins TRBV7-9 to TRBJ2-3; the D is unclear. Per germline, CDR1 SEHNR and CDR2 FQNEAQ (reference sequence). V gave up 6 bases and J gave up 1 base, with 20 bases separating them. This CDR3 spans 17 amino acids. For the CDR3, the DNA is TGTGCCAGCAGACGGAGCCCCCTGGGAAGAGGCACAGATACGCAGTATTTT. Its translation: CASRRSPLGRGTDTQYF.

The chain links TRBV5-1 to TRBJ2-7, with 9 bases lining up with TRBD2. The CDR3 covers 16 residues. With 0 bases clipped from V and 5 bases from J, the junction kept 9 bases outside the gene matches. Germline loops: CDR1 SGHRS, CDR2 YFSETQ. The CDR3 region is CASSLEGLAGTDEQYF. The CDR3 bases are TGCGCCAGCAGCTTGGAAGGGCTAGCGGGAACGGACGAGCAGTACTTC.